Here is one T cell receptor (beta chain) with its context. The antigen it binds to is not known. Base qualities are not provided; no much larger clone lies one nucleotide away. These data are taken from a study of Graves' ophthalmopathy and Graves' hyperthyroidism listed by TCRdb under 2018. Regarding the study in general: Peripheral blood samples were taken at the time of initial diagnosis, before any treatment was given. Following sample collection, hyperthyroidism patients were given methimazole at a starting dose of 30 mg daily, and ophthalmopathy patients were given high-dose intravenous methylprednisolone. An independent validation cohort comprised some 19 hyperthyroidism patients and over 15 patients who later progressed from hyperthyroidism to ophthalmopathy. To explore V-J signatures that separate ophthalmopathy from hyperthyroidism, a discovery set of approximately 100 patients was enrolled, consisting of roughly 45 with ophthalmopathy and roughly 57 with stable hyperthyroidism. TCR beta repertoire signatures were used to distinguish Graves' ophthalmopathy from Graves' hyperthyroidism and to predict progression to ophthalmopathy. In total, approximately 130 blood samples were TCR-sequenced: some 43 ophthalmopathy, about 75 hyperthyroidism and roughly 17 hyperthyroidism-to-ophthalmopathy patients. In about six hyperthyroidism patients, the T-cell repertoires found in thyroid tissue were compared with those found in blood. The 95 to 100 discovery patients were randomly split 7:3 into training and test sets. Broader findings and caveats from the paper: No statistical method was used to predetermine the sample size, and group allocation was not hidden from the investigators. Ophthalmopathy was separated from stable hyperthyroidism by the 13-signature model with roughly 88% sensitivity and about 81% specificity in cross-validation and with 80%/75% in the test set. Most of the expanded thyroid clonotypes with a frequency above 0.001 were also detected in blood, and it was suggested that the thyroid immune response may be reflected by blood repertoires. In validation, the model predicted ophthalmopathy progression with 70.59% sensitivity and 72% to 80% specificity; some 13 predicted patients were CT-confirmed with GO in a median of 6.5 months.

Stable hyperthyroidism was defined as no progression to ophthalmopathy within 18 months of follow-up. Patients with hyperthyroidism were aged 18 to 65 years, had been newly diagnosed, and had a disease duration of less than 2 months. Patients were excluded if they had other autoimmune diseases, uncontrolled infections, pregnancy or lactation. Diagnosis relied on clinical symptoms, serum thyroxine, TRAb, thyroid ultrasound and orbital computed tomography. PBMCs were isolated from about 9.2 ml of fresh peripheral blood by Ficoll-Paque density gradient centrifugation. Trizol reagent was used to extract the total RNA, and its quality was then checked on an Agilent 2100 Bioanalyzer. Unmatched junction bases come to 3, with V trimmed by 1 base and J by 4 bases. The germline V gene provides CDR1 MNHNS and CDR2 SASEGT. The CDR3, cysteine through phenylalanine, is 14 amino acids long. The retained sequence is limited to the CDR3, 42 bases, with the frame set at the first base.

For repertoire sequencing, the TCR beta CDR3 regions were amplified from RNA transcripts. HTBI primers and the Qiagen OneStep RT-PCR kit were used in a first-round RT-PCR, which was followed by a second-round multiplex PCR, size selection and purification. Libraries were sequenced on an Illumina HiSeq2000 using paired-end 100 bp reads. From the authors' description of their analysis: SOAPnuke was used to process the reads, throwing out any read that had adapters, had uncalled bases, had a mean Phred below 15, or lacked an exact constant-primer or identifier match. High-quality paired reads were merged with COPE v1.2.5. Each unique nucleotide sequence was defined as a clonotype, and clonotypes were aligned to IMGT TRB V, D and J references with MiTCR v1.1. Analysis was restricted to V-J combinations with a frequency above 0.0001, which covered roughly 99% of repertoires. A TCR clonal expansion and chaos score per V-J combination was defined as the ratio of F50 clonal expansion to chaos observed in the TCRdist matrix. Welch's t-statistics and random forest were used to reduce the features to about a dozen V-J combinations, which were then used as input to a naive Bayes classifier. The similarity between thyroid and blood repertoires was quantified using the Morisita-Horn index. Clones were called with MiXCR by TCRdb after fastp trimmed the public reads at Q25, and only in-frame beta chains were retained. Every CDR3 protein is listed once, alongside the most common genes and DNA of its rows. Here the V and J calls rest on TCRdb's processing, not on the authors' analysis. The sample profile shows 400,000 to 450,000 distinct CDR3 sequences; roughly 20% of them were found once. Under 3.5% of the sample goes to the ten largest clones.

The sequence derives from a woman aged 18-29 years with stable Graves' hyperthyroidism. Donor details come from another sample of the same person, matched by shared clones. Source material: peripheral blood. Here the chain combines TRBV6-1 and TRBJ2-5, with TRBD1 identical over 7 junction bases. The nucleotides are TGTGCCAGCAGTGAAGAGGGGGCGCGAGAGACCCAGTACTTC. Its protein product is CASSEEGARETQYF.